Presented here are 12 T cell receptor beta chains from one specimen sequenced in a study of blood T cell repertoires in COVID-19. Sequencing was performed with immunoSEQ multiplex PCR; in TCRdb, only in-frame clones are kept and a portion is missing. Here the sample spans roughly 200,000 clones, more than 70% being singletons. Material: PBMCs or T cells enriched from blood (not recorded which). The receptor source for this set is a man aged 40-49 years who had recovered from COVID-19.

The chain joins TRBV6-5 to TRBJ1-3, with D unresolved. CDR3 size: 12 residues. Deletions cut 6 bases from V and 4 bases from J, with 7 bases between. In germline, CDR1 is MNHEY, CDR2 SVGAGI. The CDR3, as DNA: TGTGCCAGCAGCGTGACAGGAAACACCATATATTTT. Encoded protein: CASSVTGNTIYF.

CDR3 loop: CASSFGGEQFF. The CDR3 coding sequence is TGTGCCAGCAGCTTTGGAGGGGAGCAGTTCTTC. The rearrangement joins TRBV7-3 to TRBJ2-1, with TRBD2 as a possible D gene (6 bases). From germline, CDR1 is SGHTA and CDR2 FQGTGA. V lost 3 bases to trimming and J lost 10 bases, with 7 bases between them. The CDR3 has 11 amino acids.

This chain joins TRBV5-1 and TRBJ2-1; TRBD2 matches at 11 bases. Germline values: CDR1 SGHRS, CDR2 YFSETQ. The V and J ends lost 6 bases and 4 bases, in that order; junction bases with no gene match: 6. CDR3 length: 15 amino acids. In DNA form, the CDR3 reads TGCGCCAGCACCCCTAGCGGGGGGTTTTACAATGAGCAGTTCTTC. It translates to CASTPSGGFYNEQFF.

V gene TRBV25-1 combines with J gene TRBJ1-3; D might be TRBD1 (6 bases). The V gene lost 3 bases and the J gene lost 4 bases, with 10 bases spanning the gap. This CDR3 contains 14 residues. Germline V gene data show CDR1 as MGHDK and CDR2 as SYGVNS. CDR3: CASSDSDRGNTIYF. CDR3 DNA sequence: TGTGCCAGCAGTGATAGCGACAGGGGAAACACCATATATTTT.

CDR3 sequence: CASKLAPTYEQYF. DNA of the CDR3: TGCGCCAGCAAGCTAGCGCCAACCTACGAGCAGTACTTC. This chain joins TRBV5-1 and TRBJ2-7; possible D gene TRBD2, 6 bases. Germline V gene sequence: CDR1 SGHRS, CDR2 YFSETQ. With 6 bases removed from V and 2 bases from J, the gap between germline ends came to 12 bases. This CDR3 has 13 residues.

The gene calls are TRBV7-3 and TRBJ2-1; tentatively, D is TRBD1 (6 bases). Trimming left V 1 base short and J 8 bases short, with 6 bases between. Germline assignment: CDR1 SGHTA and CDR2 FQGTGA. This CDR3 has 12 amino acids. The CDR3 DNA reads TGTGCCAGCAGCTTAAGGACAGATGAGCAGTTCTTC. This encodes CASSLRTDEQFF.

The V and J genes are TRBV6-5 and TRBJ2-7; 7 bases match TRBD2. This CDR3 region has 14 residues. Germline CDR1 and CDR2: MNHEY and SVGAGI. The ends lost 7 bases at V and 4 bases at J; junction bases unmatched: 10. CDR3 sequence reads: CASKRVGGSYEQYF. The CDR3 DNA sequence: TGTGCCAGCAAGAGAGTCGGGGGGTCGTACGAGCAGTACTTC.

The rearrangement uses TRBV7-9 and TRBJ1-5, with TRBD1 as a possible D gene (5 bases). Germline-derived CDR1 and CDR2 are SEHNR and FQNEAQ (reference sequence). Trimming shortened V by 1 base and J by 8 bases, and 9 bases separated the two germline ends. The CDR3 loop spans 13 amino acids. CDR3 nucleotide sequence: TGTGCCAGCAGCTTAGGACAGACCGAGCCCCAGCATTTT. Its protein product is CASSLGQTEPQHF.

The J gene is TRBJ2-7, the V gene TRBV2, with 8 bases fitting TRBD1. Germline CDR1 is SNHLY and CDR2 is FYNNEI. This CDR3 comprises 12 residues. The J segment lost 11 bases and the V segment lost 7 bases, leaving 10 bases of the junction unmatched. The DNA for the CDR3 is TGTGCCAGCACTCCAGGGGGCCTTACGGAGTACTTC. This encodes CASTPGGLTEYF.

The chain employs TRBV4-1 and TRBJ1-3, with unresolved D. The V end lost 4 bases, the J end lost 0 bases, and 10 bases lay between the germline ends. Germline loops: CDR1 MGHRA, CDR2 YSYEKL. The CDR3 spans 15 residues. CDR3 in amino acids: CASSLVPSSGNTIYF. As DNA, the CDR3 is TGCGCCAGCAGCCTCGTCCCGAGCTCTGGAAACACCATATATTTT.

The chain carries TRBV11-2 and TRBJ1-4; D call uncertain. V gave up 5 bases and J gave up 7 bases, with 20 bases separating them. Germline V gene sequence: CDR1 SGHAT, CDR2 FQNNGV. The CDR3 contains 16 residues. The CDR3 nucleotides read TGTGCCAGCAGCCCTTTGGACGGAGGCATACGTGAAAAACTGTTTTTT. This gives the protein CASSPLDGGIREKLFF.

This chain joins TRBV6-5 and TRBJ1-6, with TRBD1 as a possible D gene (6 bases). Germline CDR1 MNHEY, CDR2 SVGAGI. CDR3 length: 13 amino acids. V lost 6 bases and J 5 bases, leaving 8 bases between the germline ends. The CDR3 nucleotides read TGTGCCAGCAGACGACAGGATAATTCACCCCTCCACTTT. Residues: CASRRQDNSPLHF.